Following are 20 T cell receptor beta chains from one sample sequenced in a study of radiotherapy plus CTLA-4 blockade in lung cancer. Sequenced by immunoSEQ multiplex PCR; TCRdb stores in-frame clones only, minus some. The sample lists about 14,000 clones; 72% were seen once. The material was peripheral blood, obtained from a patient treated with radiotherapy plus ipilimumab. All receptors come from a human donor with non-small cell lung cancer whose response to radiotherapy plus ipilimumab could not be evaluated.

The chain has TRBV4-3 and TRBJ2-2, with no clear D. Trimming pared 3 bases from V and 1 base from J, leaving 12 bases between. The CDR3 spans 16 residues. Germline CDR1 reads LGHNA; CDR2 reads YSLEER. CDR3: CASSQFQAGNTGELFF. The CDR3 DNA reads TGCGCCAGCAGCCAGTTCCAAGCAGGGAACACCGGGGAGCTGTTTTTT.

The CDR3 spells CASSSQTGSNEKLFF. The CDR3 coding sequence is TGTGCCAGCAGCTCTCAGACAGGGTCTAATGAAAAACTGTTTTTT. The gene calls are TRBV7-2 and TRBJ1-4; 7 bases map to TRBD1. J was trimmed by 3 bases and V by 4 bases; bases with no gene match: 5. Germline V gives CDR1 SGHTA, CDR2 FQGNSA. This CDR3 contains 15 residues. Based on the CDR3 plus reference TRBV7-2 and TRBJ1-4, the full variable domain is GAGVSQSPSNKVTEKGKDVELRCDPISGHTALYWYRQSLGQGLEFLIYFQGNSAPDKSGLPSDRFSAERTGGSVSTLTIQRTQQEDSAVYLCASSSQTGSNEKLFFGSGTQLSVL.

The J gene is TRBJ2-2, the V gene TRBV7-3, with TRBD2 matching over 7 bases. V shed 7 bases and J 8 bases; nucleotides not matched to a gene: 16. The germline V gene encodes CDR1 SGHTA and CDR2 FQGTGA. The CDR3 is 16 amino acids. CDR3 in amino acids: CASTLMGGSTSGELFF. Here the CDR3 DNA reads TGTGCCAGCACCCTAATGGGGGGGTCCACCAGTGGGGAGCTGTTTTTT.

This chain joins TRBV2 and TRBJ2-7, with D perhaps matching TRBD1 (6 bases). V was clipped by 6 bases and J by 5 bases, with 11 bases between them. The CDR3 is 12 amino acids. Per the germline V gene, CDR1 is SNHLY and CDR2 is FYNNEI. CDR3 amino acids: CASRGQAHEQYF. CDR3 in DNA: TGTGCCAGCAGGGGACAAGCCCACGAGCAGTACTTC.

V and J are TRBV6-5 and TRBJ1-1, with D uncertain. The V end was cut by 2 bases, the J end by 5 bases, with 18 bases between. In germline, CDR1 is MNHEY, CDR2 SVGAGI. The CDR3 spans 16 residues. The CDR3 loop is CASSYLSDTRLTEAFF. As DNA, the CDR3 is TGTGCCAGCAGTTACCTTTCTGACACCCGGTTGACTGAAGCTTTCTTT.

This rearrangement joins TRBV10-2 to TRBJ2-5; 12 bases fit TRBD2. The V gene end was trimmed by 5 bases and the J gene end by 3 bases; junction bases not matched to a gene: 4. The CDR3 covers 15 residues. Germline CDR1 and CDR2: WSHSY and SAAADI. This CDR3 reads CASSSTSGGEETQYF. In DNA form, the CDR3 reads TGCGCCAGCAGTTCGACTAGCGGGGGTGAAGAGACCCAGTACTTC.

This clone was detected only once. The rearrangement uses TRBV27 and TRBJ2-5, with D perhaps matching TRBD1 (5 bases). The J call is doubtful: the DNA matches TRBJ2-7 better. This CDR3 has 13 amino acids. In germline, CDR1 is MNHEY, CDR2 SMNVEV (reference sequence). The CDR3 reads CASSVTVSYEQYF. The CDR3 nucleotides read TGTGCCAGCAGTGTGACAGTCTCCTACGAGCAGTACTTC.

V and J are TRBV21-1 and TRBJ2-5; no DNA check was done on the table's D call, TRBD1. TRBV21-1 has pseudogene status. This CDR3 comprises 18 residues. The CDR3 loop reads CASSKGKADRGLKETQYF. The CDR3 DNA reads as TGTGCCAGCAGCAAAGGGAAAGCGGACAGGGGGTTAAAAGAGACCCAGTACTTC.

V usage is TRBV20-1 and J usage is TRBJ2-5, with no clear D. V dropped 6 bases and J dropped 3 bases, with 8 bases sitting between them. In germline, CDR1 is DFQATT, CDR2 SNEGSKA (reference sequence). The CDR3 is 11 amino acids. In DNA form, the CDR3 reads TGCAGTGCGCGTTTCAAAGAGACCCAGTACTTC. It is translated as CSARFKETQYF.

The genes are TRBV7-8 and TRBJ1-5, with D uncertain. Germline V gene lookup returns CDR1 SGHVS and CDR2 FQNEAQ. V lost 3 bases and J 6 bases, leaving 9 bases between the germline ends. This CDR3 is 13 amino acids long. Written as DNA, the CDR3 is TGTGCCAGCAGCTTGTCGGAGGGTCAGCCCCAGCATTTT. This gives the protein CASSLSEGQPQHF.

The V gene is TRBV14, the J gene TRBJ1-2; 7 bases match TRBD1. V lost 4 bases to trimming and J lost 2 bases; unmatched junction nucleotides: 1. This CDR3 contains 13 residues. Germline V gives CDR1 SGHDN, CDR2 FVKESK. The CDR3 DNA reads TGTGCCAGCAGCCCGGGACAGAACTATGGCTACACCTTC. The encoded protein is CASSPGQNYGYTF.

Only a few counts were recorded for this clone. The V gene is TRBV28, the J gene TRBJ1-6; D remains ambiguous. The CDR3 has 12 amino acids. Germline CDR1 and CDR2: MDHEN and SYDVKM. Trimming removed 3 bases at V and 10 bases at J, with 7 bases between. CDR3 residues: CASSFVSSPLHF. The DNA for the CDR3 is TGTGCCAGCAGTTTCGTAAGCTCACCCCTCCACTTT.

For the CDR3, the DNA is TGTGCCAGCAGCTTAGAAGTGGGGAGACTGTTTTTT. Its translation is CASSLEVGRLFF. This chain uses TRBV7-2 with TRBJ1-4; no clear D. There are 12 residues in the CDR3. Between the trimmed V and J ends, which lost 1 base and 13 bases, there was a span of 10 bases. Germline V gives CDR1 SGHTA, CDR2 FQGNSA.

This clone was picked up a small number of times. The chain uses TRBV5-1 and TRBJ2-3, with D perhaps matching TRBD2 (7 bases). The V gene's germline CDR1 is SGHRS and CDR2 YFSETQ. The CDR3 sequence is 15 residues long. The V end was cut by 0 bases, the J end by 4 bases, with 12 bases between. The CDR3 DNA sequence: TGCGCCAGCAGCTTGGCCTCGGGGGGCCCAGATACGCAGTATTTT. This translates into CASSLASGGPDTQYF.

The chain recombines TRBV5-4 with TRBJ2-7, with a possible D match to TRBD2 (5 bases). The CDR3 sequence is 13 residues long. V was clipped by 2 bases and J by 4 bases, with 10 bases between them. CDR1 is SGHNT and CDR2 is YYREEE in the germline V gene (reference sequence). Here the CDR3 reads CASSFTGSYEQYF. The CDR3 nucleotides read TGTGCCAGCAGCTTTACGGGGTCTTACGAGCAGTACTTC.

V usage is TRBV2 and J usage is TRBJ1-6; D is unclear. CDR3 length equals 14 residues. Deletions cut 9 bases from V and 4 bases from J, with 13 bases between. CDR1 and CDR2 (germline): SNHLY, FYNNEI. In DNA form, the CDR3 reads TGTGCCAGGAGTATTGGTCTATATAATTCACCCCTCCACTTT. It encodes CARSIGLYNSPLHF.

The V gene is TRBV7-2, the J gene TRBJ1-2; D call uncertain. The CDR3 length is 13 residues. V was pared by 1 base and J by 6 bases, with 9 bases between. CDR1 SGHTA and CDR2 FQGNSA come from the germline V gene. The CDR3: CASSLGEGDGYTF. Written as DNA, the CDR3 is TGTGCCAGCAGCTTAGGTGAGGGAGATGGCTACACCTTC. Full variable domain (remainder filled in from reference TRBV7-2 and TRBJ1-2): GAGVSQSPSNKVTEKGKDVELRCDPISGHTALYWYRQSLGQGLEFLIYFQGNSAPDKSGLPSDRFSAERTGGSVSTLTIQRTQQEDSAVYLCASSLGEGDGYTFGSGTRLTVV.

The chain joins TRBV30 to TRBJ1-4; D might be TRBD1 (5 bases). Germline V CDR1 and CDR2: GTSNPN, SVGIG (reference sequence). The CDR3 extends over 13 amino acids. V gave up 8 bases and J gave up 6 bases, with 16 bases separating them. CDR3 loop: CAVSGMRHEKLFF. The CDR3 bases are TGTGCCGTTTCAGGGATGCGCCATGAAAAACTGTTTTTT.

This clone was counted between two and nine times. The junction shows a germline mismatch at one end, possibly a read error. The chain couples TRBV7-9 to TRBJ1-3; 10 bases line up with TRBD1. This CDR3 has 17 amino acids. Germline-derived CDR1 and CDR2 are SEHNR and FQNEAQ (reference sequence). This CDR3 reads CASSQRTGGRAGNTIYF. CDR3 in DNA: TGCGCCAGCAGCCAAAGGACAGGGGGTAGAGCTGGAAACACCATATATTTT.

The rearrangement uses TRBV30 and TRBJ1-2; TRBD1 agrees at 12 bases. The CDR3 runs 15 residues. Looked up from germline, CDR1 is GTSNPN and CDR2 is SVGIG (reference sequence). Trimming removed 1 base from V and 4 bases from J; junction bases left unmatched: 4. The CDR3 loop is CAWSEGTGGGYGYTF. The CDR3 bases are TGTGCCTGGAGTGAAGGGACAGGGGGCGGCTATGGCTACACCTTC.